Below are 21 T cell receptor beta chains sequenced from a single sample in a study of PD-L1 blockade in urothelial cancer. Method: immunoSEQ multiplex PCR; TCRdb's copy keeps in-frame clones and lacks some. Here the sample spans about 80,000 clones, approximately 80% being singletons. The time point: pretreatment peripheral blood. The sample was PBMCs, taken around atezolizumab (anti-PD-L1) treatment. The receptors were gathered from a man aged 35 to 55 with urothelial cancer.

The V and J genes are TRBV27 and TRBJ1-4, with D tentatively TRBD1 (6 bases). The V gene lost 2 bases and the J gene lost 8 bases, with 9 bases spanning the gap. The CDR3 consists of 13 residues. From germline, CDR1 is MNHEY and CDR2 SMNVEV (reference sequence). The chain's CDR3 is CASSLRGSEKLFF. The CDR3 region has the DNA TGTGCCAGCAGTTTAAGGGGGTCCGAAAAACTGTTTTTT. Combining the CDR3 with reference TRBV27 and TRBJ1-4 gives the whole variable domain EAQVTQNPRYLITVTGKKLTVTCSQNMNHEYMSWYRQDPGLGLRQIYYSMNVEVTDKGDVPEGYKVSRKEKRNFPLILESPSPNQTSLYFCASSLRGSEKLFFGSGTQLSVL.

This chain uses TRBV4-2 with TRBJ2-1, with TRBD2 matching over 9 bases. The CDR3 loop spans 16 amino acids. V trimming: 0 bases; J trimming: 4 bases; junction bases outside the gene matches: 4. The germline CDR1 and CDR2 sequences are LGHNA and YNFKEQ. The CDR3 region is CASSQEVAGGYNEQFF. DNA of the CDR3: TGTGCCAGCAGCCAAGAAGTTGCGGGAGGGTACAATGAGCAGTTCTTC.

The chain joins TRBV9 to TRBJ1-1; no firm D call. The V end lost 4 bases, the J end lost 11 bases, and 18 bases lay between the germline ends. The CDR3 totals 13 residues. Germline CDR1 reads SGDLS; CDR2 reads YYNGEE. The CDR3 sequence: CASSPSPPLGAFF. The DNA for the CDR3 is TGTGCCAGCAGCCCCTCCCCGCCTCTCGGGGCTTTCTTT.

The gene calls are TRBV11-2 and TRBJ2-7; 10 bases are shared with TRBD2. The CDR3 is 14 amino acids. Germline V gene lookup returns CDR1 SGHAT and CDR2 FQNNGV. J lost 7 bases, V lost 3 bases, and 6 bases had no gene match. The CDR3: CASSFSSGGEEQYF. In DNA, the CDR3 is TGTGCCAGCAGCTTTTCTAGCGGGGGAGAAGAGCAGTACTTC. The whole variable domain, filled in from reference TRBV11-2 and TRBJ2-7, reads EAGVAQSPRYKIIEKRQSVAFWCNPISGHATLYWYQQILGQGPKLLIQFQNNGVVDDSQLPKDRFSAERLKGVDSTLKIQPAKLEDSAVYLCASSFSSGGEEQYFGPGTRLTVT.

The rearrangement uses TRBV10-3 and TRBJ1-2; a weak D match, TRBD1 (5 bases). Per the germline V gene, CDR1 is ENHRY and CDR2 is SYGVKD. CDR3 length: 14 residues. V lost 3 bases and J 4 bases, leaving 12 bases between the germline ends. The CDR3 DNA reads as TGTGCCATCAGTGAAGGAGGGGACGGCTATGGCTACACCTTC. Translating gives CAISEGGDGYGYTF.

The chain uses TRBV19 and TRBJ2-2; a possible D gene is TRBD2 (5 bases). Trimming removed 3 bases from V and 5 bases from J, with 7 bases in between. Germline V gene lookup returns CDR1 LNHDA and CDR2 SQIVND (reference sequence). The CDR3 has 13 amino acids. For the CDR3, the DNA is TGTGCCAGTAGTATGGTAGCGACCGGGGAGCTGTTTTTT. Translated, it gives CASSMVATGELFF.

DNA of the CDR3: TGCAGCGTTACGGCGGGAGACACAGATACGCAGTATTTT. This gives the protein CSVTAGDTDTQYF. The chain is built from TRBV29-1 and TRBJ2-3, with TRBD2 matching over 7 bases. This CDR3 has 13 residues. The germline V gene has CDR1 SQVTM and CDR2 ANQGSEA. V trimming: 5 bases; J trimming: 2 bases; junction bases outside the gene matches: 4.

The chain uses TRBV28 and TRBJ1-2; D gene uncertain. The CDR3 is made up of 12 amino acids. Germline CDR1 reads MDHEN; CDR2 reads SYDVKM. The V gene lost 5 bases and the J gene lost 7 bases, with 11 bases spanning the gap. The DNA for the CDR3 is TGTGCCAGCAGTCCCGTCCCCCTTGGCTACACCTTC. Translated: CASSPVPLGYTF.

The rearrangement joins TRBV15 to TRBJ2-1; 7 bases are a match to TRBD1. V lost 1 base, J lost 0 bases, and 3 bases stayed unmatched. CDR1 and CDR2 from the germline V gene are LNHNV and YYDKDF (reference sequence). The CDR3 consists of 16 residues. The CDR3 DNA follows: TGTGCCACCAGCAGAGGGGGACAGAGCTCCTACAATGAGCAGTTCTTC. Its translation: CATSRGGQSSYNEQFF.

The chain is built from TRBV6-1 and TRBJ2-5; TRBD1 matches 9 bases. The trim removed 7 bases at V and 4 bases at J, leaving 7 bases unmatched. Germline V lookup: CDR1 MNHNS, CDR2 SASEGT. The CDR3 sequence is 14 residues long. CDR3 DNA sequence: TGTGCCAGCACTATCGACAGGGGGGGAGAGACCCAGTACTTC. Protein product: CASTIDRGGETQYF.

In its sample, this clone was seen once. The J gene is TRBJ2-7, the V gene TRBV10-3, with 9 positions matching TRBD2. The CDR3 has 11 amino acids. The germline CDR1 and CDR2 sequences are ENHRY and SYGVKD. Germline trimming cut 10 bases from V and 2 bases from J; bases unmatched to any gene: 0. CDR3 bases: TGTGCCAGCGGGAGGGCCTACGAGCAGTACTTC. This translates into CASGRAYEQYF.

The chain joins TRBV5-1 to TRBJ1-5; D call uncertain. Trimming pared 0 bases from V and 1 base from J, leaving 8 bases between. There are 15 residues in the CDR3. Germline V CDR1 and CDR2: SGHRS, YFSETQ. The CDR3 here is CASSLAGESNQPQHF. CDR3 sequence (DNA): TGCGCCAGCAGCTTGGCCGGGGAGAGCAATCAGCCCCAGCATTTT.

V usage is TRBV18 and J usage is TRBJ1-1; no clear D gene. Germline-derived CDR1 and CDR2 are KGHSH and LQKENI. CDR3 length: 14 amino acids. Trimming took off 4 bases at V and 0 bases at J, with 9 bases between the two ends. CDR3 residues: CASSRGTLNTEAFF. CDR3 bases: TGTGCCAGCTCACGAGGCACTTTGAACACTGAAGCTTTCTTT.

The chain recombines TRBV11-3 with TRBJ2-3; 8 bases map to TRBD2. Looked up from germline, CDR1 is SGHNT and CDR2 is YENEEA. CDR3 length: 13 residues. V shed 5 bases and J 8 bases; nucleotides not matched to a gene: 6. The CDR3 protein is CASSPGGEGTQYF. The CDR3 bases are TGTGCCAGCAGCCCGGGGGGGGAGGGTACGCAGTATTTT. The whole variable domain, remainder taken from reference TRBV11-3 and TRBJ2-3, is EAGVVQSPRYKIIEKKQPVAFWCNPISGHNTLYWYLQNLGQGPELLIRYENEEAVDDSQLPKDRFSAERLKGVDSTLKIQPAELGDSAVYLCASSPGGEGTQYFGPGTRLTVL.

This clone has a single count. The chain employs TRBV30 and TRBJ1-1, with a possible D match to TRBD1 (6 bases). CDR1 and CDR2 from the germline V gene are GTSNPN and SVGIG (reference sequence). V lost 0 bases, J lost 1 base, and 12 bases lay in between. This CDR3 spans 15 amino acids. CDR3 in DNA: TGTGCCTGGAGTGTAGTAGGGGGTGGGAACACTGAAGCTTTCTTT. Protein product: CAWSVVGGGNTEAFF. Full variable domain (remainder filled in from reference TRBV30 and TRBJ1-1): SQTIHQWPATLVQPVGSPLSLECTVEGTSNPNLYWYRQAAGRGLQLLFYSVGIGQISSEVPQNLSASRPQDRQFILSSKKLLLSDSGFYLCAWSVVGGGNTEAFFGQGTRLTVV.

The V and J genes are TRBV4-3 and TRBJ2-1, with 13 bases lining up with TRBD2. V lost 4 bases and J lost 9; bases outside the gene matches: 6. The CDR3 consists of 15 residues. The germline V gene has CDR1 LGHNA and CDR2 YSLEER. CDR3 protein: CASSPGLAGVGEQFF. The CDR3 nucleotides read TGCGCCAGCAGCCCCGGACTAGCGGGAGTGGGTGAGCAGTTCTTC.

About this clone itself: Compared with germline, one end of the junction differs, possibly owing to a read error. V usage is TRBV6-1 and J usage is TRBJ2-1, with D perhaps matching TRBD2 (5 bases). Per the germline V gene, CDR1 is MNHNS and CDR2 is SASEGT. The CDR3 contains 12 residues. The CDR3 bases are TGTGCCAGCAATCTGGCGGGCGTCTTAGCCCTCTTC. Amino acid sequence: CASNLAGVLALF.

This rearrangement joins TRBV19 to TRBJ2-3, with 12 nucleotides matching TRBD2. The CDR3 runs 22 residues. From germline, CDR1 is LNHDA and CDR2 SQIVND (reference sequence). V lost 3 bases to trimming and J lost 5 bases; unmatched junction nucleotides: 24. The CDR3 reads CASSIQGGGLAGGPGSLDTQYF. DNA for the CDR3: TGTGCCAGTAGTATCCAGGGCGGAGGCCTAGCGGGAGGGCCGGGTTCACTAGATACGCAGTATTTT.

V gene TRBV7-9 combines with J gene TRBJ1-1, with 10 positions matching TRBD1. This CDR3 has 15 amino acids. The germline V gene encodes CDR1 SEHNR and CDR2 FQNEAQ (reference sequence). Trimming at V came to 2 bases and at J to 3 bases, leaving 3 bases not matched to a gene. This CDR3 is CASSLFGTGDTEAFF. The DNA for the CDR3 is TGTGCCAGCAGCTTATTTGGGACAGGGGACACTGAAGCTTTCTTT.

V is TRBV6-5 and J is TRBJ2-1; D might be TRBD1 (6 bases). CDR1 and CDR2 (germline): MNHEY, SVGAGI. The CDR3 is 14 amino acids. Deletions cut 2 bases from V and 8 bases from J, with 13 bases between. In DNA, the CDR3 is TGTGCCAGCAGTTACGAACAGGGAAGGCATGAGCAGTTCTTC. Amino acid sequence: CASSYEQGRHEQFF.

The CDR3 spells CASSLGGREKGPYNEQFF. CDR3 coding DNA: TGTGCCAGCAGCCTCGGGGGGCGGGAGAAGGGCCCCTACAATGAGCAGTTCTTC. V usage is TRBV11-2 and J usage is TRBJ2-1; D perhaps matches TRBD2 (7 bases). Trimming shortened V by 5 bases and J by 2 bases, and 22 bases separated the two germline ends. This CDR3 has 18 residues. Looked up from germline, CDR1 is SGHAT and CDR2 is FQNNGV.